This entry is about one TCR beta chain. This record belongs to a study of shared T cell receptors in the human thymus. Profiled with immunoSEQ multiplex PCR; TCRdb holds only in-frame clones, not every one. The table lists around 68,000 clones, 90% to 95% of them singletons, with approximately 0.03% in the top ten. Germline V lookup: CDR1 MGHRA, CDR2 YSYEKL. The CDR3 loop spans 14 amino acids. V was pared by 2 bases and J by 1 base, with 9 bases between. Sequenced material: thymocytes. The TCR was taken from a human donor. The V call is TRBV4-1, the J call TRBJ2-7; possible D gene TRBD1, 5 bases. For the CDR3, the DNA is TGCGCCAGCAGCCAACCCGACAGATCCTACGAGCAGTACTTC. Its translation: CASSQPDRSYEQYF.